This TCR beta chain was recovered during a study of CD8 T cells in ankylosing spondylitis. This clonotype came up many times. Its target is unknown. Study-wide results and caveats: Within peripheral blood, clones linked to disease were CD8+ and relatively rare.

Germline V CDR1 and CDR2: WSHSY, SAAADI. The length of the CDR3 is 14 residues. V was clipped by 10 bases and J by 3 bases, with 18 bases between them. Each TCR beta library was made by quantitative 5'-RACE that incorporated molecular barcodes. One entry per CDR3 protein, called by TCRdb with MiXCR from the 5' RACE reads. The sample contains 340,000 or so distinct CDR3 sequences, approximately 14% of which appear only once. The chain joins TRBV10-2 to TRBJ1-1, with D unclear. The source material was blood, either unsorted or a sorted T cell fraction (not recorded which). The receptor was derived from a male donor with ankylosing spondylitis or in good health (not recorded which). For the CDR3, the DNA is TGCGCCACCCAACTGGGTTTCGAGGACACTGAAGCTTTCTTT. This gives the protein CATQLGFEDTEAFF.